This is a list of T cell receptor beta chains from one sample in a study of blood T cell repertoires in COVID-19. The table came from immunoSEQ multiplex PCR; TCRdb's copy has only in-frame clones and leaves some out. The table lists about 190,000 clones, around 79% of them singletons. The sequencing sample was made of peripheral blood. These receptors were taken from a man in his fifties who had recovered from COVID-19. The CDR3 runs from the conserved cysteine through the conserved F or W. The order of the fields is V gene, J gene, D gene, clone size, CDR3 DNA, CDR3 protein. D genes are given only for firm matches. Size is omitted from some rows. Given values are once, few, many or a class for expanded clones.

TRBV7-3	TRBJ1-6	TRBD1	NA	TGTGCCAGCAGCCGCCCGGTTGGGACAGCTAATTCACCCCTCCACTTT	CASSRPVGTANSPLHF
TRBV12-3/TRBV12-4	TRBJ2-2	NA	NA	TGTGCCACCCAAAAAAAGAACACCGGGGAGCTGTTTTTT	CATQKKNTGELFF
TRBV7-3	TRBJ2-5	TRBD2	NA	TGTGCCAGCAGCTTGGGCGGGAGTTCAGAGGAGACCCAGTACTTC	CASSLGGSSEETQYF
TRBV29-1	TRBJ2-7	NA	NA	TGCAGCGCGACTCTTCAGCGGGACGAGCAGTACTTC	CSATLQRDEQYF
TRBV10-3	TRBJ1-4	NA	NA	TGTGCCATCAGTGATCAGGGCGAAGGTGAAAAACTGTTTTTT	CAISDQGEGEKLFF
TRBV5-1	TRBJ2-3	TRBD2	NA	TGCGCCAGCAGCGACCCGGGACTAGCGGGAATAGCAGATACGCAGTATTTT	CASSDPGLAGIADTQYF
TRBV7-9	TRBJ2-7	NA	NA	TGTGCCAGCAGCTTAGCGGAGCTCTCCTACGAGCAGTACTTC	CASSLAELSYEQYF
TRBV18	TRBJ2-5	TRBD2	NA	TGTGCCAGCTCACCCATTAGCGGGATTGAGACCCAGTACTTC	CASSPISGIETQYF
TRBV6-4	TRBJ1-1	TRBD1	NA	TGTGCCAGCAGTGTTGAGACAGGGGGTGAAGCTTTCTTT	CASSVETGGEAFF
TRBV2	TRBJ2-7	TRBD2	NA	TGTGCCAGCAGTGAATTTCTAGCGGGGACCTACGAGCAGTACTTC	CASSEFLAGTYEQYF
TRBV9	TRBJ2-5	TRBD2	once	TGTGCCACGGGGACTAGCGGGAGAAGTGAGGAGACCCAGTACTTC	CATGTSGRSEETQYF
TRBV20-1	TRBJ1-2	NA	NA	TGCAGTGCTAGTTTGGGCAGGGACTATGGCTACACCTTC	CSASLGRDYGYTF
TRBV5-1	TRBJ1-1	NA	NA	TGCGCCAGCAGCTCGGACACGATGAACACTGAAGCTTTCTTT	CASSSDTMNTEAFF
TRBV5-6	TRBJ1-5	TRBD1	once	TGTGCCAGCAGCTTGAGTGCAGGGTCAGGGGGAACCAATCAGCCCCAGCATTTT	CASSLSAGSGGTNQPQHF
TRBV19	TRBJ2-1	TRBD2	few	TGTGCCAGTAGTATGACGGGACTAGCGGGCAATGAGCAGTTCTTC	CASSMTGLAGNEQFF
TRBV10-3	TRBJ2-3	NA	once	TGTGCCATCAGTGACTCGGCAGATACGCAGTATTTT	CAISDSADTQYF
TRBV6-2/TRBV6-3	TRBJ2-7	NA	NA	TGTGCCAGCAGTTACCCCGATAGCTCCTACGAGCAGTACTTC	CASSYPDSSYEQYF
TRBV3-1/TRBV3-2	TRBJ2-7	NA	NA	TGTGCCAGCAGCCCCGGGGGACGACCCTACGAGCAGTACTTC	CASSPGGRPYEQYF
TRBV29-1	TRBJ2-3	NA	NA	TGCAGCGTTCCTCTTGGGGCAGGGCTAATAAAAGATACGCAGTATTTT	CSVPLGAGLIKDTQYF
TRBV7-6	TRBJ1-3	NA	NA	TGTGCCAGCAGCTTAGAACAGGGCGCTGGAAACACCATATATTTT	CASSLEQGAGNTIYF
TRBV27	TRBJ2-2	NA	few	TGTGCCAGCAGTTTATCAACAGGGATGAACACCGGGGAGCTGTTTTTT	CASSLSTGMNTGELFF
TRBV29-1	TRBJ2-7	TRBD1	NA	TGCAGCGTTGCTGGGACAGGGGTACACGAGCAGTACTTC	CSVAGTGVHEQYF
TRBV14	TRBJ2-5	TRBD2	NA	TGTGCCAGCAATAAGCGGGAGTATGGAGAGACCCAGTACTTC	CASNKREYGETQYF
TRBV5-4	TRBJ2-1	NA	NA	TGTGCCAGCAGCCCCCCTCTGTTGGCAAATGAGCAGTTCTTC	CASSPPLLANEQFF
TRBV5-1	TRBJ2-3	TRBD2	once	TGCGCCAGCACCCTACGGACTAGCGGGAGCCCTAGCACAGATACGCAGTATTTT	CASTLRTSGSPSTDTQYF
TRBV7-9	TRBJ2-3	NA	once	TGTGCCAGCAGCTTAGTAGGGGGGGCGGATACGCAGTATTTT	CASSLVGGADTQYF
TRBV6-5	TRBJ2-3	TRBD2	NA	TGTGCCAGCAGTTATCTTACTAGCGGCTTTCGGAATACGCAGTATTTT	CASSYLTSGFRNTQYF
TRBV28	TRBJ2-1	NA	NA	TGTGCCAGCAGTTCGGCGGGGAGCTCCTACAATGAGCAGTTCTTC	CASSSAGSSYNEQFF
TRBV7-2	TRBJ2-3	TRBD2	NA	TGTGCCAGCAGCCCCGGACTAGCGGGAGGCACAGATACGCAGTATTTT	CASSPGLAGGTDTQYF
TRBV5-1	TRBJ1-1	NA	NA	TGCGCCAGCAGCTTGTACAGCCTGAACACTGAAGCTTTCTTT	CASSLYSLNTEAFF
TRBV7-3	TRBJ1-1	NA	NA	TGTGCCAGCAGCTTATCGGGGAACACTGAAGCTTTCTTT	CASSLSGNTEAFF
TRBV7-3	TRBJ1-1	NA	NA	TGTGCCAGCAGCTTAAGGCCCAGTTCGAACACTGAAGCTTTCTTT	CASSLRPSSNTEAFF
TRBV19	TRBJ2-5	NA	NA	TGTGCCAGTAGTATCGGACAGACGGGGGGCCAAGAGACCCAGTACTTC	CASSIGQTGGQETQYF
TRBV6-5	TRBJ2-2	NA	NA	TGTGCCAGCAGTCCGACTAGGACCACCGGGGAGCTGTTTTTT	CASSPTRTTGELFF
TRBV19	TRBJ1-2	TRBD1	NA	TGTGCCAGTAGTGCCACAGGGGATCCTAACTATGGCTACACCTTC	CASSATGDPNYGYTF
TRBV10-3	TRBJ1-2	TRBD1	few	TGTGCCATCAGTGAAGGGACAGCCTATGGCTACACCTTC	CAISEGTAYGYTF